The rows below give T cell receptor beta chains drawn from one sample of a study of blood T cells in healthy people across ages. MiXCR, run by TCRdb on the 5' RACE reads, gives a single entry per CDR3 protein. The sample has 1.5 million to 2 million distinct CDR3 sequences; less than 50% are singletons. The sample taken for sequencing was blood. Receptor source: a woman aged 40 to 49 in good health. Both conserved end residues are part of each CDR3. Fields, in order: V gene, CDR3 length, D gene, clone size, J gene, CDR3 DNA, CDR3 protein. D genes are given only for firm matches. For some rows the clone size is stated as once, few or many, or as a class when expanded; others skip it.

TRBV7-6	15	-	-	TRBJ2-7	TGTGCCAGCAGCTTAGAAGGGTCCGGGGGTTACGAGCAGTACTTC	CASSLEGSGGYEQYF
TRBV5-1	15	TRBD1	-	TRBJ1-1	TGCGCCAGCAGCTATGCCGGGACAGGGGGATTATTCGCTTTCTTT	CASSYAGTGGLFAFF
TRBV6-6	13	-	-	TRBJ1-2	TGTGCCAGCAGTGACGAGGCGGTTCTTGGCTACACCTTC	CASSDEAVLGYTF
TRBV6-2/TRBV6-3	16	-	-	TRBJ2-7	TGTGCCAGCAGTTACGGCGTGGACAGCCACTCCTACGAGCAGTACTTC	CASSYGVDSHSYEQYF
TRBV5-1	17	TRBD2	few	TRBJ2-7	TGCGCCAGCAGCTTGGGGCTAGCGGGGGGCCCCTCCGAGGAGCAGTACTTC	CASSLGLAGGPSEEQYF
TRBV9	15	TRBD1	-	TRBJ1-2	TGTGCCAGCAGCGGCGCATCTGACAGGGTCTATGGCTACACCTTC	CASSGASDRVYGYTF
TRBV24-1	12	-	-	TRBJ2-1	TGTGCCACCAGCCCAGGGGGGGAGACCCAGTTCTTC	CATSPGGETQFF
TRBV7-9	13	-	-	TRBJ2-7	TGTGCCACCGACGGGGTTATTGGCTACGAGCAGTACTTC	CATDGVIGYEQYF
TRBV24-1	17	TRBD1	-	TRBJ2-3	TGTGCCACCAGTGATCCCGGGCGGCAGGGGGCGAAAGATACGCAGTATTTT	CATSDPGRQGAKDTQYF
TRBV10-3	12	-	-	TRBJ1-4	TGTGCCATCAGTGAGTCGTCGGGAAAACTGTTTTTT	CAISESSGKLFF
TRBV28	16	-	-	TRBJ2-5	TGTGCCAGCAGTTTCTCTTCCCGGGGCCCAAGAGAGACCCAGTACTTC	CASSFSSRGPRETQYF
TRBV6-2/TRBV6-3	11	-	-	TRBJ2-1	TGTGCCAGCAGTATACTCGGTGGGCAGTTCTTC	CASSILGGQFF
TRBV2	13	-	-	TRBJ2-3	TGTGCCAGCAGCTTCCCGAGGGCGAGCTCGTGGTATTTT	CASSFPRASSWYF
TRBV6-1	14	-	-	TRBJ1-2	TGTGCCAGCAGTGAAGCGGGGGGAAATCTTGGCTACACCTTC	CASSEAGGNLGYTF
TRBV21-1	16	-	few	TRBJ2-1	TGTGCCAGCAGCAAGATGGAAGGGGGCTCCTACAATGAGCAGTTCTTC	CASSKMEGGSYNEQFF
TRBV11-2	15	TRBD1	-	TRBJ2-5	TGTGCCAGCAGCCGACAGGGGGCTTGGGGAGAGACCCAGTACTTC	CASSRQGAWGETQYF
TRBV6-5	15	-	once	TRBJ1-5	TGTGCCAGCAGTTACTCACGGGGGTACAATCAGCCCCAGCATTTT	CASSYSRGYNQPQHF
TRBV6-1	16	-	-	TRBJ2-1	TGTGCCAGCACCGAAGCCGGGGGTCTTCCCTACAATGAGCAGTTCTTC	CASTEAGGLPYNEQFF
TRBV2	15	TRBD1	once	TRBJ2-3	TGTGCCAGCAGCCCTAGACAGGGGGCCTCAGATACGCAGTATTTT	CASSPRQGASDTQYF
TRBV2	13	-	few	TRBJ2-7	TGTGCCAGCAGTGATCCGGGGGCTAGCGAGCAGTACTTC	CASSDPGASEQYF
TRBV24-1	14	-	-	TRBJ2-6	TGTGCCACCGAAGGAGCCTCTGGGGCCAACGTCCTGACTTTC	CATEGASGANVLTF
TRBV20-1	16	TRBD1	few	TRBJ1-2	TGCAGTGCTAGATACCGCCGGGACAGGGGACACTATGGCTACACCTTC	CSARYRRDRGHYGYTF
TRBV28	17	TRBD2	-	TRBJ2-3	TGTGCCAGCAGTTTATGGGGAGGTAGCGGGGGATCAGATACGCAGTATTTT	CASSLWGGSGGSDTQYF
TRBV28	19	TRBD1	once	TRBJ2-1	TGTGCCAGCAGTCTGGGGGGGACAGGGTTTTTGGTCGGTTACAATGAGCAGTTCTTC	CASSLGGTGFLVGYNEQFF
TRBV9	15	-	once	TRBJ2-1	TGTGCCAGCAGCGTAGCTGAAGCTCCCTACAATGAGCAGTTCTTC	CASSVAEAPYNEQFF
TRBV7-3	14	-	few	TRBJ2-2	TGTGCCAGCAGCCCATTACTCGGTTCCGGGGAGCTGTTTTTT	CASSPLLGSGELFF
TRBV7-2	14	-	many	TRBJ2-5	TGTGCCAGCAGCTTAACCGGGGGCCGAGAGACCCAGTACTTC	CASSLTGGRETQYF
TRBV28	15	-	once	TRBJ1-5	TGTGCCAGCGCTTACAGGGACAATAGCAATCAGCCCCAGCATTTT	CASAYRDNSNQPQHF
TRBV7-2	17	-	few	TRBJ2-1	TGTGCCAGCAGCCCGACGTCCCGGGTCGGCTCCTACAATGAGCAGTTCTTC	CASSPTSRVGSYNEQFF
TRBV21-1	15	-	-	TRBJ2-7	TGTGCCAGCAGCAAAGGAATAGGACAGAGTTACGAGCAGTACTTC	CASSKGIGQSYEQYF
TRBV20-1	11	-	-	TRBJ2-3	TGCAGTGCTAGGAACCAAAATACGCAGTATTTT	CSARNQNTQYF
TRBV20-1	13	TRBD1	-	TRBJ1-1	TGCAGTGCGAGGGACAGGTGGGGCACTGAAGCTTTCTTT	CSARDRWGTEAFF
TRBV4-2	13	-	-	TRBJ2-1	TGTGCCAGCAGCCAAGATTACGCATATGAGCAGTTCTTC	CASSQDYAYEQFF
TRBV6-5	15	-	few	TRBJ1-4	TGTGCCAGCAGCACGCGCGGACACACTAATGAAAAACTGTTTTTT	CASSTRGHTNEKLFF
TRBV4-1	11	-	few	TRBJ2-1	TGCGCCAGCAGCCAGTTCCGTGAGCAGTTCTTC	CASSQFREQFF
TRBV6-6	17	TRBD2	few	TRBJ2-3	TGTGCCAGCAGTTACGGGGTAGCGGGGGGGATTACAGATACGCAGTATTTT	CASSYGVAGGITDTQYF
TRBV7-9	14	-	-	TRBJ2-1	TGTGCCAGCAGCTGGGACTTTTTAAGGAATGAGCAGTTCTTC	CASSWDFLRNEQFF
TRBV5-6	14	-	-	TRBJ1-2	TGTGCCAGCAGCTTGGCACAGTTGGTCTATGGCTACACCTTC	CASSLAQLVYGYTF
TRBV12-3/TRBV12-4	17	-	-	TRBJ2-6	TGTGCCAGCAGTATCGGCAGGGCTGACTCTGGGGCCAACGTCCTGACTTTC	CASSIGRADSGANVLTF
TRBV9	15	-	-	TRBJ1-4	TGTGCCAGCAGCACACAGGGAATGGGGCGTGAAAAACTGTTTTTT	CASSTQGMGREKLFF
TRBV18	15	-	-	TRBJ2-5	TGTGCCAGCTCGCGACCCGGGACGGAAGATCGGACCCAGTACTTC	CASSRPGTEDRTQYF
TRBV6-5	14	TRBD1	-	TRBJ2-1	TGTGCCAGCAGTCCCAGCAGGGGGCCAGAGACCCAGTTCTTC	CASSPSRGPETQFF
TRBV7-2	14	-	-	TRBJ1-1	TGTGCCAGCAGCTTCCGAGGGGGGGGCGCTGAAACTTTCTTT	CASSFRGGGAETFF
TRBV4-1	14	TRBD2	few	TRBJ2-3	TGCGCCAGCAGCCACCCCCGGGGGGAAGATACGCAGTATTTT	CASSHPRGEDTQYF
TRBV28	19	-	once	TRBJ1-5	TGTGCCAGCAGTTTACCTTCACTTGACAGCTACCATAGCAATCAGCCCCAGCATTTT	CASSLPSLDSYHSNQPQHF
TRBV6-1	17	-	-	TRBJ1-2	TGTGCCAGCAGTGCCGGGACGTGGGAGAGGAGGCACTATGGCTACACCTTC	CASSAGTWERRHYGYTF
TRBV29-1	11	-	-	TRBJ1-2	TGCAGCGTCGACGACAGTTATGGCTACACCTTC	CSVDDSYGYTF
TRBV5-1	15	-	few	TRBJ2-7	TGCGCCAGCAGCCCCAGGACAGACCAATCCTACGAGCAGTACTTC	CASSPRTDQSYEQYF
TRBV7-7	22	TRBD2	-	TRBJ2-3	TGTGCTAGCAGCTTAGAACCCCCGAGCGGGGGGCCCCTGGAGTCTAGCACAGATACGCAGTATTTT	CASSLEPPSGGPLESSTDTQYF
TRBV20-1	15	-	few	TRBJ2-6	TGCAGTGCCCTAACAGGGTTAGGGGGGGCCAACGTCCTGACTTTC	CSALTGLGGANVLTF
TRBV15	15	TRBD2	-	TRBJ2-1	TGTGCCACCAGCACTAGCGGGGGGGATTACAATGAGCAGTTCTTC	CATSTSGGDYNEQFF
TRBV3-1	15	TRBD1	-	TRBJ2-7	TGTGCCAGCAGCCAAGGGACAGGGAACCCCTACGAGCAGTACTTC	CASSQGTGNPYEQYF